This is a list of T cell receptor beta chains from one sample in a study of blood T cell repertoires in COVID-19. Data came from immunoSEQ multiplex PCR; TCRdb stores just in-frame clones and leaves some out. Among 200,000 to 300,000 clones listed, around nine tenths were seen once. The material sequenced was peripheral blood. Source of these receptors: a man between 25 and 39 years old with COVID-19, enrolled during active disease. Each CDR3 is given with its conserved first and last residue. D genes are given only for firm matches. A clone size is listed for some rows: how often the clone was seen (once, few, many), or a class if it is expanded.

J gene	clone size	D gene	V gene	CDR3 DNA	CDR3 protein
TRBJ2-7	.	.	TRBV15	TGTGCCACCAGCAGAGATCTCTACGAGCAGTACTTC	CATSRDLYEQYF
TRBJ2-5	.	TRBD2	TRBV18	TGTGCCAGCTCCGGACTAGCGGGGGGGCAAGAGACCCAGTACTTC	CASSGLAGGQETQYF
TRBJ1-2	.	TRBD1	TRBV7-9	TGTGCCAGCAGCTCTCACCGACAGGGAAGAGGGGTGGGTGGCTACACCTTC	CASSSHRQGRGVGGYTF
TRBJ1-1	once	.	TRBV6-5	TGTGCCAGCAAGATGCAGGTGTCGAACACTGAAGCTTTCTTT	CASKMQVSNTEAFF
TRBJ1-2	.	TRBD1	TRBV3-1/TRBV3-2	TGTGCCAGCAGCTGGGACAGGCGAGGTGGCTACACCTTC	CASSWDRRGGYTF
TRBJ1-3	.	TRBD1	TRBV6-6	TGTGCCAGCGGAGAGGGCGACAGGGCTTCTGGAAACACCATATATTTT	CASGEGDRASGNTIYF
TRBJ2-3	.	TRBD2	TRBV5-4	TGTGCCAGCAGCCCTACTAGCGGGGGGGCTGTGGCAGATACGCAGTATTTT	CASSPTSGGAVADTQYF
TRBJ2-2	.	TRBD1	TRBV5-4	TGTGCCAGCAGCCAGGGGGACCACACCGGGGAGCTGTTTTTT	CASSQGDHTGELFF
TRBJ1-3	.	.	TRBV11-1	TGTGCCAGCAGCTTAGGCGGGACCTCTGGAAACACCATATATTTT	CASSLGGTSGNTIYF
TRBJ2-6	.	.	TRBV19	TGTGCCAGTACCTCACCGGGGAGGTCTGGGGCCAACGTCCTGACTTTC	CASTSPGRSGANVLTF
TRBJ1-1	.	.	TRBV3-1/TRBV3-2	TGTGCCAGCAGCCACACTTATTCCCGGGACAATTTGAATAGAGCCACTGAAGCTTTCTTT	CASSHTYSRDNLNRATEAFF
TRBJ2-7	.	TRBD2	TRBV6-5	TGTGCCAGCAGTTACTCGGGAGGGACCGGCAGCCGCGAGCAGTACTTC	CASSYSGGTGSREQYF
TRBJ1-2	once	.	TRBV10-3	TGTGCCATCAGTCAGGGATCTGACTATGGCTACACCTTC	CAISQGSDYGYTF
TRBJ1-1	.	.	TRBV7-3	TGTGCCAGCAGTCGGACAGCCACGGCGGAGACTGAAGCTTTCTTT	CASSRTATAETEAFF
TRBJ1-4	.	.	TRBV5-1	TGCGCCAGCAGCCTAGGAAAGGCAGATGAAAAACTGTTTTTT	CASSLGKADEKLFF
TRBJ1-2	.	TRBD1	TRBV3-1/TRBV3-2	TGTGCCAGCAGCCAAGAGGGACAGCCTTCGAACTATGGCTACACCTTC	CASSQEGQPSNYGYTF
TRBJ1-4	.	.	TRBV5-1	TGCGCCAGCAGCTTGTCGGACAGCTGGAATGAAAAACTGTTTTTT	CASSLSDSWNEKLFF
TRBJ1-4	.	.	TRBV19	TGTGCCAGTAGTTTAATAGAAAAAAATGAAAAACTGTTTTTT	CASSLIEKNEKLFF
TRBJ1-1	.	.	TRBV30	TGTGCCTGGAGTGACCCAGGGGTGGGCACTGAAGCTTTCTTT	CAWSDPGVGTEAFF
TRBJ2-5	.	.	TRBV11-2	TGTGCCAGCAGCTTAGGGAGAGGACTTGTCGAAGAGACCCAGTACTTC	CASSLGRGLVEETQYF
TRBJ2-1	.	TRBD2	TRBV3-1/TRBV3-2	TGTGCCAGCAGCCAAGGGGAGCGGGGGCGTCCGTCGGAGCAGTTCTTC	CASSQGERGRPSEQFF
TRBJ2-7	.	TRBD2	TRBV5-5	TGTGCCAGCAGCTCCGGACTAGCGGGGATCGACGAGCAGTACTTC	CASSSGLAGIDEQYF
TRBJ2-5	.	.	TRBV29-1	TGCAGCGCCGAGACGGGAGAGACCCAGTACTTC	CSAETGETQYF
TRBJ1-6	.	TRBD1	TRBV6-1	TGTGCCAGCAGTGAACAGATTCCAGGACAGGTCCCCATCTATAATTCACCCCTCCACTTT	CASSEQIPGQVPIYNSPLHF
TRBJ2-7	.	.	TRBV5-5	TGTGCCAGCAGCTTAGAGGGAGCTACCTACGAGCAGTACTTC	CASSLEGATYEQYF